These T cell receptor beta chains were read from a single sample in a study of blood T cells in healthy people across ages. TCRdb reanalysed the 5' RACE reads using MiXCR and keeps one entry per CDR3 protein. The table records a few hundred thousand distinct CDR3 sequences, roughly 26% of them present only once. The specimen was blood. The origin of the receptors is a woman aged 70-85 years in good health. The CDR3 runs from the conserved cysteine through the conserved F or W. A D gene is named only where the DNA matches it firmly. Expanded clones are given a class, and other clones once, few, many or no size at all.

TRBJ1-1	NA	TRBV5-1	NA	CASSAGQTARSNTEAFF	TGCGCCAGCAGCGCAGGACAGACAGCCCGATCGAACACTGAAGCTTTCTTT
TRBJ1-1	NA	TRBV7-2	NA	CASSLTAMNTEAFF	TGTGCCAGCAGCTTAACAGCTATGAACACTGAAGCTTTCTTT
TRBJ1-1	NA	TRBV6-5	NA	CASSSGMLRSEAFF	TGTGCCAGCAGTTCAGGGATGTTAAGGTCTGAAGCTTTCTTT
TRBJ1-4	few	TRBV3-1	NA	CASSQRGFEASGTNEKLFF	TGTGCCAGCAGCCAAAGAGGGTTTGAAGCTAGTGGGACTAATGAAAAACTGTTTTTT
TRBJ1-5	NA	TRBV12-3/TRBV12-4	TRBD1	CASSTGQGLKPQHF	TGTGCCAGCAGCACGGGACAGGGGTTGAAGCCCCAGCATTTT
TRBJ1-2	many	TRBV12-3/TRBV12-4	TRBD1	CATWGGINRGDGYTF	TGTGCCACCTGGGGGGGAATCAACAGGGGCGATGGCTACACCTTC
TRBJ2-7	few	TRBV4-1	NA	CASSNLYEQYF	TGCGCCAGCAGCAATCTATACGAGCAGTACTTC
TRBJ2-2	few	TRBV2	TRBD2	CASTLLAGGTNTGELFF	TGTGCCAGCACCTTACTAGCGGGAGGGACCAACACCGGGGAGCTGTTTTTT
TRBJ2-5	many	TRBV4-2	NA	CASSQGPSLQETQYF	TGTGCCAGCAGCCAAGGGCCTTCCCTCCAAGAGACCCAGTACTTC
TRBJ1-1	few	TRBV28	TRBD1	CASSPARGVYTGAFF	TGTGCCAGCAGTCCCGCCAGGGGGGTGTACACTGGAGCTTTCTTT
TRBJ2-1	NA	TRBV18	TRBD1	CASSGQSFYNEQFF	TGTGCCAGCTCGGGACAGAGCTTCTACAATGAGCAGTTCTTC
TRBJ2-1	NA	TRBV7-2	NA	CASSLDGRTPYNEQFF	TGTGCCAGCAGCTTAGATGGGCGGACGCCGTACAATGAGCAGTTCTTC
TRBJ1-2	few	TRBV24-1	NA	CATSAKVGQLYGYTF	TGTGCCACCAGTGCCAAAGTCGGACAGCTCTATGGCTACACCTTC
TRBJ2-2	few	TRBV12-3/TRBV12-4	NA	CASSFRQSGSLGRMFF	TGTGCCAGCAGTTTTCGGCAATCGGGGTCGCTTGGTAGGATGTTTTTT
TRBJ1-1	NA	TRBV20-1	NA	CSAKRQNTEAFF	TGCAGTGCCAAAAGGCAGAACACTGAAGCTTTCTTT
TRBJ1-5	NA	TRBV7-9	NA	CASSPTPGEPQHF	TGTGCCAGCAGCCCCACTCCAGGGGAGCCCCAGCATTTT
TRBJ2-7	NA	TRBV20-1	NA	CSGTQGSLDEQYF	TGCAGTGGTACACAGGGTTCTCTGGACGAGCAGTACTTC
TRBJ2-1	few	TRBV18	TRBD1	CASSPRETGGISSYNEQFF	TGTGCCAGCTCACCACGGGAGACAGGGGGCATAAGCTCCTACAATGAGCAGTTCTTC
TRBJ1-5	NA	TRBV5-1	NA	CASSLDRGKQPQHF	TGCGCCAGCAGCTTGGACCGGGGGAAACAGCCCCAGCATTTT
TRBJ2-1	NA	TRBV9	NA	CASSVSGYYNEQFF	TGTGCCAGCAGCGTGAGCGGATACTACAATGAGCAGTTCTTC
TRBJ2-7	NA	TRBV12-3/TRBV12-4	NA	CASSFHTTYEQYF	TGTGCCAGCAGTTTTCACACTACCTACGAGCAGTACTTC
TRBJ2-4	few	TRBV28	TRBD1	CASSIGQEHIQYF	TGTGCCAGCAGTATAGGACAGGAACACATTCAGTACTTC
TRBJ1-4	few	TRBV28	NA	CASSTSLGENEKLFF	TGTGCCAGCAGTACCTCTCTAGGGGAGAATGAAAAACTGTTTTTT
TRBJ1-4	NA	TRBV4-3	TRBD1	CASSQDVTGPEKLFF	TGCGCCAGCAGCCAAGACGTGACAGGGCCTGAAAAACTGTTTTTT
TRBJ1-6	few	TRBV2	NA	CASDKSSYNSPLHF	TGTGCCAGCGATAAAAGCTCCTATAATTCACCCCTCCACTTT
TRBJ2-3	few	TRBV3-1	TRBD1	CASITGDTDTQYF	TGTGCCAGCATAACAGGGGATACAGATACGCAGTATTTT
TRBJ2-7	NA	TRBV7-2	NA	CASSRGRGQTYEQYF	TGTGCCAGCAGCCGGGGTCGGGGGCAGACCTACGAGCAGTACTTC
TRBJ1-4	many	TRBV4-2	NA	CASSPGDSPTNEKLFF	TGTGCCAGCAGCCCTGGGGACTCACCAACTAATGAAAAACTGTTTTTT
TRBJ2-7	NA	TRBV20-1	NA	CSARGSDGDYEQYF	TGCAGTGCTAGGGGTTCGGACGGAGACTACGAGCAGTACTTC
TRBJ2-7	once	TRBV15	NA	CATSRDGHYEQYF	TGTGCCACCAGCAGAGATGGGCACTACGAGCAGTACTTC
TRBJ2-1	many	TRBV6-6	NA	CASSYSRVYNEQFF	TGTGCCAGCAGTTACTCGCGGGTCTACAATGAGCAGTTCTTC
TRBJ1-1	NA	TRBV20-1	TRBD1	CSARDWGQGFNTEAFF	TGCAGTGCTAGAGATTGGGGACAGGGTTTCAACACTGAAGCTTTCTTT
TRBJ2-3	NA	TRBV2	TRBD2	CASKPLAGDTDTQYF	TGTGCCAGCAAACCTCTAGCGGGAGACACAGATACGCAGTATTTT
TRBJ2-1	NA	TRBV7-2	TRBD2	CASSFHGTSGSYNEQFF	TGTGCCAGCAGCTTCCACGGGACTAGCGGGTCCTACAATGAGCAGTTCTTC
TRBJ2-3	NA	TRBV28	TRBD1	CASSSFRDREADTQYF	TGTGCCAGCAGTAGCTTCCGGGACAGGGAAGCAGATACGCAGTATTTT
TRBJ2-1	NA	TRBV27	NA	CASTFRAAINPYNEQFF	TGTGCCAGCACTTTCAGGGCGGCCATCAACCCCTACAATGAGCAGTTCTTC
TRBJ2-7	few	TRBV29-1	NA	CSALESSGEQYF	TGCAGCGCCCTGGAATCATCGGGCGAGCAGTACTTC
TRBJ2-3	few	TRBV28	NA	CASSLNTDTQYF	TGTGCCAGCAGTTTAAACACAGATACGCAGTATTTT
TRBJ1-4	few	TRBV29-1	NA	CSVDPDSSEKLFF	TGCAGCGTTGACCCGGACAGTAGCGAAAAACTGTTTTTT
TRBJ1-4	few	TRBV3-1	TRBD1	CASSLYEGTELFF	TGTGCCAGCAGCCTTTATGAAGGGACAGAACTGTTTTTT
TRBJ2-3	NA	TRBV27	TRBD2	CASSLLSSGGTDTQYF	TGTGCCAGCAGTTTACTATCTAGCGGGGGCACAGATACGCAGTATTTT
TRBJ2-1	few	TRBV28	TRBD2	CASRRDSSGRAPFF	TGTGCCAGCAGGCGGGATAGTAGCGGGAGGGCCCCGTTCTTC
TRBJ2-1	few	TRBV7-3	NA	CASSRGGLGAGNEQFF	TGTGCCAGCAGCCGAGGCGGTTTGGGCGCGGGCAATGAGCAGTTCTTC
TRBJ1-2	NA	TRBV7-8	TRBD1	CASSSYRGPGYGYTF	TGTGCCAGCAGCTCGTACAGGGGGCCAGGCTATGGCTACACCTTC
TRBJ1-4	few	TRBV2	NA	CASKRGATNEKLFF	TGTGCCAGCAAGAGGGGAGCAACTAATGAAAAACTGTTTTTT
TRBJ2-7	NA	TRBV28	TRBD2	CASNGFPGTRLYEQYF	TGTGCCAGCAACGGATTCCCCGGGACTAGGCTCTACGAGCAGTACTTC
TRBJ1-5	few	TRBV3-1	NA	CASSTTKLGGGNQPQHF	TGTGCCAGCAGCACGACGAAATTAGGGGGTGGCAATCAGCCCCAGCATTTT
TRBJ2-7	few	TRBV19	TRBD2	CASSPGLAGPPEQYF	TGTGCCAGTAGTCCGGGACTAGCGGGACCTCCCGAGCAGTACTTC
TRBJ2-5	many	TRBV4-1	TRBD2	CASSQGGEGPGSLETQYF	TGCGCCAGCAGCCAAGGAGGGGAGGGTCCGGGTAGTTTGGAGACCCAGTACTTC
TRBJ2-1	few	TRBV7-2	NA	CASSFVLNPGNNEQFF	TGTGCCAGCAGCTTTGTGCTCAACCCTGGGAACAATGAGCAGTTCTTC
TRBJ2-5	few	TRBV29-1	TRBD2	CSVVGLAGGETQYF	TGCAGCGTTGTGGGACTAGCGGGAGGGGAGACCCAGTACTTC
TRBJ2-1	NA	TRBV7-2	TRBD2	CASSLRGLAESSYNEQFF	TGTGCCAGCAGCTTAAGGGGACTAGCCGAAAGCTCCTACAATGAGCAGTTCTTC
TRBJ2-1	NA	TRBV20-1	TRBD2	CSASSALAGGNEQFF	TGCAGTGCTAGTAGTGCCTTAGCGGGAGGCAATGAGCAGTTCTTC
TRBJ2-7	NA	TRBV20-1	NA	CRVASGYEQYF	TGCAGGGTTGCCAGCGGGTACGAGCAGTACTTC